This T cell receptor (beta chain) was sequenced in a study of shared clonotypes between healthy human individuals. In the CD4+ fraction, cells were divided into CD45RA+ naive and CD45RA-negative memory subsets. Sequenced by immunoSEQ multiplex PCR; TCRdb stores in-frame clones only, minus some. Here the sample spans about 2.3 million clones, roughly 93% being singletons. The CDR3 extends over 15 amino acids. The V gene's germline CDR1 is KGHSH and CDR2 LQKENI. Trimming removed 3 bases from V and 5 bases from J, with 16 bases in between. The gene calls are TRBV18 and TRBJ1-2; no clear D gene. The receptor comes from a man aged 18 to 35 in good health. Some clones in this sample may be carry-over from other donors' samples. The sequencing sample was made of naive CD4+ T cells from PBMCs. The subset denotes: CD45RA+ positively selected. In DNA, the CDR3 is TGTGCCAGCTCACCCCCCGGACGAGACTTATATGGCTACACCTTC. This translates into CASSPPGRDLYGYTF.